The sequence of this TCR beta chain was determined in a study of OX40 agonist ivuxolimab in advanced cancers. The investigators sampled blood at baseline, at cycle 4 day 1, and at cycle 7 day 1. The CDR3 contains 14 residues. V lost 0 bases and J lost 6, with 12 bases in between. CDR1 is MNHEY, CDR2 SVGAGI, per germline. Libraries were prepared by immunoSEQ multiplex PCR; TCRdb keeps only in-frame clonotypes and omits some of them. The repertoire includes 75,000 to 90,000 clones, about nine tenths of them detected once, and roughly 0.6% sits in the top ten. Specimen: CD4+ or CD8+ T cells sorted from blood, collected in a trial of the OX40 agonist ivuxolimab. The gene calls are TRBV6-5 and TRBJ2-7, with TRBD2 as a possible D gene (5 bases). The clonotype was recovered from an adult with an advanced solid tumor such as melanoma, head and neck, liver or kidney cancer. The CDR3 protein is CASSYSRVGREQYF. CDR3 in DNA: TGTGCCAGCAGTTACTCGAGGGTTGGTCGCGAGCAGTACTTC.